This T cell receptor (beta chain) was obtained from a study of shared clonotypes between healthy human individuals (dated by TCRdb to 2020 to 2022). As for the study more broadly: A couple of women and a few men aged 18 to 49 years were included in the cohort. Per donor, three plates each were used for CD4 naive and CD4 memory, two for CD8 naive, and one for CD8 memory. To estimate repertoire size and how much clonotype sharing occurs between individuals, the study deeply sequenced the blood TCR repertoires of several healthy adults. To increase sequencing depth and limit assay-specific biases, TCR repertoire library preparation and sequencing were carried out by different laboratories using diverse techniques. Leukapheresis yielded between about 0.94 and 10 billion PBMCs per donor. Points the paper makes about the study in general: Larger estimated clonotype richness was generally found for naive subsets than for memory subsets. Across a few donors, approximately 5% of naive CD4, roughly 3.8% of naive CD8, around 2.5% of memory CD4, and over 0.35% of memory CD8 clonotypes were shared. Higher generation probabilities were observed for clonotypes shared by all four sorted-subset donors than for non-shared clonotypes. Pairwise subsampling indicated that sequencing depth was expected to affect the degree of clonotype sharing among donors. Because the study included a small number of donors, the genetic and exposure-history diversity represented was limited. Even with the large sequencing depth, rarefaction of the sorted-subset datasets indicated that sequencing was incomplete. Only blood was sampled, and tissue TCR repertoires likely differ from those in blood.

Using the deep immunoSEQ assay, TCR CDR3 regions were amplified from genomic DNA by multiplex PCR. Genomic DNA extracted from each cell subset was distributed evenly over all wells of several immunoSEQ 96-well plates, and each plate served as one replicate. For sorted subsets, roughly 200 ng of genomic DNA, equivalent to tens of thousands of T cell genomes, went into each replicate PCR. Purified libraries were measured with a Qubit 3.0 fluorometer, size-checked on a Bioanalyzer 2100, and measured again with the KAPA Library Quantification kit. A separate single-read 150-cycle Illumina NextSeq 550 flow cell was used to sequence each immunoSEQ 96-well plate. The original methods were these. Because the immunoSEQ output held only junctional sequences and lacked quality scores, the filtering could not match the filtering applied to full-length reads. To assign V/J genes and CDR3, sequences were annotated against IMGT germline references using PyIR, a Python wrapper for IgBLAST v1.9. Reads were filtered out if the reads had weak V/J assignments (E-value above 1e-6), no CDR3, stop codons, out-of-frame junctions, or ambiguous translated residues. A V3J clonotype was defined by an identical inferred V gene, J gene, and CDR3 amino acid sequence. To compute the percentage overlap between repertoires, the number of shared unique clonotypes was divided by the size of the smaller repertoire. RTK rarefaction, the Chao1 estimator, and Recon v2.1 estimates of unobserved clonotypes were used to assess repertoire richness. For all TCRbeta clonotypes obtained by the gDNA method from a handful of donors, generation probabilities were computed with OLGA. What TCRdb holds here is the immuneACCESS table cut down to in-frame rearrangements. Part of the clones is not present; checked against another copy, under half of the missing clones reflect an unresolved V gene, and the others are unexplained. The DNA was the basis for D and trimming; V, J and clone size are from that table. The sample includes roughly 2,000,000 clones, with 85% to 95% observed a single time. Jointly, the top ten make up around 1.7% of the sample.

This clone was observed a handful of times. Which antigen it targets is not known. Base qualities are not provided; no much larger clone lies one nucleotide away. Other DNA sequences in this sample translate to the same CDR3. For the CD8 naive samples, CD45RO-negative cells were positively selected for CCR7, yielding a CD45RA+CCR7+ population from which TemRA cells were excluded. Donors were healthy HIV-negative adults with no recently reported acute infections or vaccinations. Every donor was a Caucasian adult residing in Nashville, Tennessee, USA. After blood collection by leukapheresis, PBMCs were isolated using Ficoll-Histopaque density gradient centrifugation and then cryopreserved in the vapor phase of liquid nitrogen. Analytical flow cytometry was used to check the purity and quantity of every magnetically sorted T cell population. Genomic DNA was isolated from every sorted fraction and measured by UV absorbance on a Nanodrop 2000c.

Via the germline V gene, CDR1 is SQVTM and CDR2 ANQGSEA. The CDR3 runs 13 amino acids, cysteine and phenylalanine included. Only the CDR3 region is kept as DNA, spanning 39 bases read in frame from base 1. Trimming leaves V shorter by 6 bases and J shorter by 1 base, with the junction holding 2 bases beyond the gene matches. Specimen: naive CD8+ T cells from PBMCs. The sample's cell subset or site, from its label and the paper: CD45RA+CCR7+. Rearrangement joined TRBV29-1 to TRBJ2-2; 7 bases in the middle match TRBD1. The sequence derives from a young man in good health. Some clones in this sample may be carry-over from other donors' samples. Read as DNA, the sequence is TGCAGCGTCCGGACAGGGAACACCGGGGAGCTGTTTTTT. Its product reads: CSVRTGNTGELFF.